This T cell receptor beta chain originates from a study of vaccination and CD4 T cells after COVID-19. Study background: Overlapping spike pools from SARS-CoV-2 and HCoV-NL63, HCoV-OC43 and HCoV-229E served as culture stimuli. Overall study findings and caveats: Apart from involving relatively few convalescent patients, the work omitted early post-infection timepoints.

Sequencing of cultured CD4+ T cell DNA used the Oncomine TCR Beta short-read assay. Researchers extracted genomic DNA from CD4+ T cells that had been cultured. Using its own MiXCR run on the PCR reads, TCRdb lists one record per CDR3 protein. Here the sample spans about 14,000 distinct CDR3 sequences, 51% being singletons. Treatment of the sample: roughly 10-day PBMC culture with coronavirus spike peptide pools or control peptides (ViraFEST assay). PBMCs, plated at a few million per well, were grown in the presence of roughly 9.5 IU/ml IL-2 and 10 ug/ml peptide pools. Per germline, CDR1 MNHNS and CDR2 SASEGT. Unmatched junction bases numbered 8, after V lost 6 bases and J lost 0 bases. The CDR3 totals 15 residues. This clonotype was recorded a few times. Its antigen remains unknown.

This chain joins TRBV6-1 and TRBJ2-7; 7 bases match TRBD1. Sequenced material: CD4+ T cells from blood, cultured in vitro, taken before SARS-CoV-2 vaccination. This receptor was obtained from a human donor who had recovered from COVID-19. CDR3: CASSLLGDSSYEQYF. CDR3 DNA: TGTGCCAGCAGCCTTCTAGGGGACAGCTCCTACGAGCAGTACTTC.